The text below deals with one T cell receptor beta chain. No count is recorded, but by frequency this clonotype is medium-sized (0.01 to 0.1%). There is no known antigen for this receptor. These data originate in a study of human CD8 memory T cell subsets (TCRdb year 2020). General notes on the study: The clonal relationships among stem-like (TSTEM), progenitor exhausted-like (TPEX) and effector memory CD8+ T cell subsets were assessed by comparing the TCRbeta repertoires of these subsets. TCRbeta repertoires were obtained from six donors, each contributing TSTEM, TPEX and effector memory subsets. Broader findings and caveats from the paper: Although both stem-like subsets shared clonotypes with effector memory cells, the overlap between TSTEM and TPEX repertoires was minimal, suggesting distinct antigen spectra for the TSTEM and TPEX subsets. Normalized Shannon-Wiener diversity was similarly high in TSTEM and TPEX subsets, while effector memory subsets were less diverse by comparison. Only TCRbeta chains were sequenced, and repertoire comparisons were based on six donors, with testing performed by paired t-tests and Bonferroni correction. Based on Chao1 estimates, TSTEM subsets appeared to have greater repertoire diversity than TPEX subsets, which may reflect a broader range of specificities.

CCR7+ PD-1- TIGIT- cells were classified as stem-like memory CD8+ T cells (TSTEM). Density gradient separation was used to isolate peripheral blood mononuclear cells from healthy donor buffy coats. The study enriched total CD8+ T cells through negative magnetic separation using EasySep or MojoSort CD8+ T cell isolation kits. An RNeasy Mini Kit was used to extract total RNA from duplicate vials of some 160,000 sorted CD8+ T cells per subset. The PBMCs were used fresh or after being cryopreserved in fetal bovine serum with roughly 10% DMSO. CD8+ T cell subsets were sorted to purity by fluorescence-activated cell sorting on a FACSAria III. Sequencer: NextSeq 550. A Human TCR Profiling Kit was used to prepare UMI-labeled 5' RACE TCRbeta libraries. Every TCRbeta library was prepared in parallel, with the same number of PCR cycles used for all of the libraries. As for the authors' bioinformatics: The number of functional CDR3beta clonotypes in each TCRbeta library ranged from roughly 2,800 to 20,000. UMI extraction and consensus assembly used MIGEC 1.2.9, requiring at least three reads per UMI. MiXCR 3.0.3 was used to extract in-frame CDR3beta repertoires. After each sample was downsampled to 42,000 randomly selected UMIs, diversity metrics were computed in VDJtools 1.2.1. For the top 3,000 clones of each sample pair, the repertoire overlap metrics D, R and F2 were calculated in VDJtools. Based on TCRdb reprocessing of the reads, there is one entry per CDR3 protein sequence, and DNA is missing. V and J calls and clone size were set by TCRdb, not the authors. The sample's own table lists about 10,000 distinct CDR3 sequences. The ten largest clones take up over 14% of the sample.

What was sequenced was CD8+ stem-like memory T cells (TSCM and TCM) sorted from PBMCs. The cell subset or site label for this specimen denotes: stem-like memory CD8 T cells (TSTEM), CCR7+ PD-1- TIGIT-. The receptor's source is a human donor in good health.

The CDR3 region has the sequence CSVEDPDRGTYEQYF. Recombination linked TRBV29-1 to TRBJ2-7. Via the germline V gene, CDR1 is SQVTM and CDR2 ANQGSEA. The CDR3 sequence holds 15 residues, the cysteine and phenylalanine included. No DNA sequence was recorded.